These 9 T cell receptor beta chains were all obtained from the same sample, sequenced in a study of blood T cell repertoires in COVID-19. Method: immunoSEQ multiplex PCR; TCRdb's copy keeps in-frame clones and lacks some. The repertoire holds over 150,000 clones, with about nine tenths as singletons. Sequencing was done on a sample of peripheral blood. The receptors originated from a man between 65 and 85 years old with active or convalescent COVID-19.

This chain links TRBV25-1 with TRBJ2-7, with 12 bases aligning to TRBD2. The V gene end was trimmed by 2 bases and the J gene end by 3 bases; junction bases not matched to a gene: 5. Germline assignment: CDR1 MGHDK and CDR2 SYGVNS. This CDR3 has 16 residues. The CDR3 nucleotides are TGTGCCAGCAGTGAAGGAGGACTAGCGGGGAGCTACGAGCAGTACTTC. Translation: CASSEGGLAGSYEQYF.

The chain carries TRBV5-6 and TRBJ2-3; the match to TRBD1 covers 8 bases. Germline-derived CDR1 and CDR2 are SGHDT and YYEEEE. This CDR3 has 16 residues. The V and J ends lost 1 base and 0 bases, in that order; junction bases with no gene match: 4. The CDR3 is CASSLPGGQSTDTQYF. CDR3 DNA sequence: TGTGCCAGCAGCTTGCCAGGGGGCCAGAGCACAGATACGCAGTATTTT.

The rearrangement links TRBV18 to TRBJ1-1; tentatively, D is TRBD1 (6 bases). The CDR3 contains 16 residues. Trimming took off 3 bases at V and 3 bases at J, with 17 bases between the two ends. Germline-derived CDR1 and CDR2 are KGHSH and LQKENI. The CDR3: CASSPGGAGYHTEAFF. Written as DNA, the CDR3 is TGTGCCAGCTCACCGGGGGGGGCTGGCTATCACACTGAAGCTTTCTTT.

This chain links TRBV7-6 with TRBJ2-5; the D gene is possibly TRBD1 (6 bases). CDR3 length: 14 residues. V was clipped by 7 bases and J by 4 bases, with 16 bases between them. Germline CDR1 reads SGHVS; CDR2 reads FNYEAQ. The CDR3 DNA reads TGTGCCAGCACCGTACAGGGTAATCTAGAGACCCAGTACTTC. Protein product: CASTVQGNLETQYF.

J is TRBJ2-1 and V is TRBV5-4, with 8 bases that match TRBD1. CDR3 size: 15 residues. Trimming removed 5 bases from V and 8 bases from J; junction bases left unmatched: 12. Germline V lookup: CDR1 SGHNT, CDR2 YYREEE (reference sequence). The CDR3 spells CASRPRGLVGDEQFF. DNA of the CDR3: TGTGCCAGCAGACCCAGGGGGCTAGTCGGCGATGAGCAGTTCTTC. The full variable domain, rest sourced from reference TRBV5-4 and TRBJ2-1, is ETGVTQSPTHLIKTRGQQVTLRCSSQSGHNTVSWYQQALGQGPQFIFQYYREEENGRGNFPPRFSGLQFPNYSSELNVNALELDDSALYLCASRPRGLVGDEQFFGPGTRLTVL.

The chain combines TRBV19 with TRBJ2-5; D is possibly TRBD1 (6 bases). The germline V and J ends were trimmed by 5 bases and 4 bases, with 17 bases remaining between them. CDR1 is LNHDA, CDR2 SQIVND, per germline (reference sequence). CDR3 length: 15 residues. CDR3 region: CASSPTRGSGETQYF. Written as DNA, the CDR3 is TGTGCCAGTAGTCCAACCAGGGGCTCGGGAGAGACCCAGTACTTC. The complete variable domain, with remaining parts taken from reference TRBV19 and TRBJ2-5, reads DGGITQSPKYLFRKEGQNVTLSCEQNLNHDAMYWYRQDPGQGLRLIYYSQIVNDFQKGDIAEGYSVSREKKESFPLTVTSAQKNPTAFYLCASSPTRGSGETQYFGPGTRLLVL.

About this clone: Additional DNA sequences in this sample encode the identical CDR3. The CDR3 loop reads CASRPDSPVYNSPLHF. DNA for the CDR3: TGTGCCAGCAGACCCGACAGTCCCGTTTATAATTCACCCCTCCACTTT. The chain links TRBV3-1 (or the pseudogene TRBV3-2) to TRBJ1-6; D possibly corresponds to TRBD1 (5 bases). Germline lookup yields CDR1 LGHDT and CDR2 YNNKEL (reference sequence). V was cut by 6 bases and J by 4 bases, with 16 bases left in between. The CDR3 sequence is 16 residues long.

V usage is TRBV27 and J usage is TRBJ1-1; 9 bases are a match to TRBD1. This CDR3 region has 18 residues. The germline V gene has CDR1 MNHEY and CDR2 SMNVEV (reference sequence). Trimming took 3 bases from V and 0 from J; bases not matched to a gene: 11. DNA of the CDR3: TGTGCCAGCAGTTTCTCCCCGGGACAGGGTTATATGAACACTGAAGCTTTCTTT. It yields the protein CASSFSPGQGYMNTEAFF.

The chain carries TRBV18 and TRBJ2-5; perhaps TRBD2 as D (5 bases). Germline values: CDR1 KGHSH, CDR2 LQKENI. This CDR3 is 15 amino acids long. V was trimmed by 2 bases and J by 7 bases, leaving 17 bases between them. The DNA of the CDR3 is TGTGCCAGCTCACCATTGTCGGGAAGGGAAGGGACCCAGTACTTC. Protein: CASSPLSGREGTQYF.